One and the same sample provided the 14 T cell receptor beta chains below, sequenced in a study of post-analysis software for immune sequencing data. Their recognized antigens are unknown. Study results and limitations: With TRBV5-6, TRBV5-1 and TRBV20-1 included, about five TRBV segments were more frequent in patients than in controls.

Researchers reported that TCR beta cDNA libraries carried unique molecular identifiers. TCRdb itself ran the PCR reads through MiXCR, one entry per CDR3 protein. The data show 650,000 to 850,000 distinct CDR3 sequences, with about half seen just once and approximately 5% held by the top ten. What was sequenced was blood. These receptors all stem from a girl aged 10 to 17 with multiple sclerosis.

The CDR3: CASRAELNEQFF. The CDR3 coding sequence is TGTGCCAGCAGGGCAGAGCTGAATGAGCAGTTCTTC. The rearrangement links TRBV6-2 or TRBV6-3 to TRBJ2-1, with D hard to call. Germline-derived CDR1 and CDR2 are MNHEY and SVGEGT. CDR3 length equals 12 residues. V dropped 6 bases and J dropped 7 bases, with 10 bases sitting between them.

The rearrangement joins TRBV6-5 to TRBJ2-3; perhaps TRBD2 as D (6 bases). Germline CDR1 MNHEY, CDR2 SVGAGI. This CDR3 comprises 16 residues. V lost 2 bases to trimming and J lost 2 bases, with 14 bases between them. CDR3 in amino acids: CASSYMAGPPTDTQYF. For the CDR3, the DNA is TGTGCCAGCAGTTACATGGCGGGACCACCCACAGATACGCAGTATTTT.

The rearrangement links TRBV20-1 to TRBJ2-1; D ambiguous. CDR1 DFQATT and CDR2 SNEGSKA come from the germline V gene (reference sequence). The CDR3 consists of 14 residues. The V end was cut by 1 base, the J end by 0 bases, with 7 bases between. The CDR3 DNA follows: TGCAGTGCTAGAGGAGAGAGCTCCTACAATGAGCAGTTCTTC. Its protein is CSARGESSYNEQFF.

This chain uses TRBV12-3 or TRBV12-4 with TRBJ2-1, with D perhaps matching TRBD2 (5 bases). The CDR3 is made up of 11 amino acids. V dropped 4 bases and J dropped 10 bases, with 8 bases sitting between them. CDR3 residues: CASSSPGEQFF. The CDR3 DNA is TGTGCCAGCAGTTCCCCGGGGGAGCAGTTCTTC.

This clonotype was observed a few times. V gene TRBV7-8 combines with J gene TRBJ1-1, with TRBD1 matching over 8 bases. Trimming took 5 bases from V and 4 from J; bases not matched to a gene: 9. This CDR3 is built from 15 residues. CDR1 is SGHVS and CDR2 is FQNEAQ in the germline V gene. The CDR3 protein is CASSGHQGAVTEAFF. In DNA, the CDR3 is TGTGCCAGCAGCGGCCACCAGGGGGCCGTCACTGAAGCTTTCTTT.

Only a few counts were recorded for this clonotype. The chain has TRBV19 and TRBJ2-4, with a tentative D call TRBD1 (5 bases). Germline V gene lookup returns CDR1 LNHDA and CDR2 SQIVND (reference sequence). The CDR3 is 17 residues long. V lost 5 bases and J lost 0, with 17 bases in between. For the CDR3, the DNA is TGTGCCAGTAGTGTCGATATAAGGGGTCTAGCCAAAAACATTCAGTACTTC. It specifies CASSVDIRGLAKNIQYF.

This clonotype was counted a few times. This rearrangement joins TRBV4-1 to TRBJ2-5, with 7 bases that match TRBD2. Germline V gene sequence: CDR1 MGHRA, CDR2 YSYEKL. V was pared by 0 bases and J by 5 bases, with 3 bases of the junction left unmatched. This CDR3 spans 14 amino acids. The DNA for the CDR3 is TGCGCCAGCAGCCAAGAGACTAGCAGGGAGACCCAGTACTTC. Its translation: CASSQETSRETQYF.

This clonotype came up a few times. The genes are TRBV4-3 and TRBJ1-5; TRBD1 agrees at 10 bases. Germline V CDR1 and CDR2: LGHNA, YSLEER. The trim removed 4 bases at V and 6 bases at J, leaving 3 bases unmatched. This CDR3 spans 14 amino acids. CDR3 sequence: CASSPGTGVQPQHF. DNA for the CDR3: TGCGCCAGCAGCCCCGGGACAGGGGTTCAGCCCCAGCATTTT.

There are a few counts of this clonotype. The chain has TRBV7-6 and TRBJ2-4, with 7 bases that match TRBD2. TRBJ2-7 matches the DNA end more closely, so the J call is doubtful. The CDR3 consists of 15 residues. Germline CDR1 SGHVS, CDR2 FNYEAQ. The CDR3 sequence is CASSLWGGGTNEQYF. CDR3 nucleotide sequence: TGTGCCAGCAGCTTATGGGGGGGAGGGACCAACGAGCAGTACTTC.

CDR3 sequence (DNA): TGTGCCAGCAGCTTAAGTCAGCAAACCTACGAGCAGTACTTC. Translating it yields CASSLSQQTYEQYF. The J gene is TRBJ2-7, the V gene TRBV7-9; D unclear. Germline CDR1 SEHNR, CDR2 FQNEAQ (reference sequence). The CDR3 sequence is 14 residues long. V shed 2 bases and J shed 2 bases, with 10 bases lying between them.

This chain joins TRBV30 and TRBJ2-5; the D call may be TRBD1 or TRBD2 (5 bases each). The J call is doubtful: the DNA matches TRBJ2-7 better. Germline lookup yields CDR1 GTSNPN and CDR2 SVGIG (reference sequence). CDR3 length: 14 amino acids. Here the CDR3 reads CAWSVQASSDEQYF. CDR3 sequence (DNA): TGTGCCTGGAGTGTACAGGCTAGCAGCGACGAGCAGTACTTC.

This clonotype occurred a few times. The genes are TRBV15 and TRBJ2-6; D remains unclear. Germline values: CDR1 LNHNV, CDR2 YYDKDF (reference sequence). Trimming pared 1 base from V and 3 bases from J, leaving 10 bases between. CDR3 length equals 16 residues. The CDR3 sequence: CATSRVKRGGANVLTF. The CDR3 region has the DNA TGTGCCACCAGCAGAGTCAAGCGCGGTGGGGCCAACGTCCTGACTTTC.

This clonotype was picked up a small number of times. This CDR3 is CASSLLAIHEQFF. CDR3 DNA sequence: TGTGCCAGCAGTTTGCTAGCGATCCATGAGCAGTTCTTC. The V call is TRBV28, the J call TRBJ2-1; tentatively, D is TRBD2 (6 bases). The CDR3 covers 13 residues. V was clipped by 3 bases and J by 8 bases, with 11 bases between them. In germline, CDR1 is MDHEN, CDR2 SYDVKM.

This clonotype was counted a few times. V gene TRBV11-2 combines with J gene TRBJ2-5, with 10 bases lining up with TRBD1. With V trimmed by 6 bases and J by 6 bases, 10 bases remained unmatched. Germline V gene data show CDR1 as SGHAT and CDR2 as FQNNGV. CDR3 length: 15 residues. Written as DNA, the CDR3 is TGTGCCAGCAGACTATCCGGGACAGGGGTCCAGACCCAGTACTTC. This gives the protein CASRLSGTGVQTQYF.